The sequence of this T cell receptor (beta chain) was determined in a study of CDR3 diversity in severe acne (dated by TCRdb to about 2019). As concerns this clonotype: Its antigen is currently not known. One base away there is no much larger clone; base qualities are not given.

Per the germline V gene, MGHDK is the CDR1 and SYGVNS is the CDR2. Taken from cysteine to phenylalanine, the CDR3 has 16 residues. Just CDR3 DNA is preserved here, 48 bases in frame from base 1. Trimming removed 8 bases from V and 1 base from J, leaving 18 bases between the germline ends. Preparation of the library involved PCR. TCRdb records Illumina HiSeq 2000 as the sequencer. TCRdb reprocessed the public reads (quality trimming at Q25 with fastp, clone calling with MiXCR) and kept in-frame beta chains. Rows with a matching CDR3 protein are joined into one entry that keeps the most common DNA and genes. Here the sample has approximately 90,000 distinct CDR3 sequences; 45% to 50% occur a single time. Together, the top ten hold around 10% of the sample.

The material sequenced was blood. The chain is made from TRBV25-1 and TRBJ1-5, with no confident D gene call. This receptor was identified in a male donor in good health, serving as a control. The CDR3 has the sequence CASSPQTRTSNQPQHF. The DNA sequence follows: TGTGCCAGCTCACCCCAAACCAGGACGAGCAATCAGCCCCAGCATTTT.